This TCR beta chain was captured in a study of T cells expressing NK-cell markers (dated by TCRdb to about 2020). A note on the overall study: TCR beta-chain repertoires were profiled in sorted CD3+CD56+NKG2C+, CD3+CD56+NKG2C- and CD3+CD56-NKG2C+ T-cell subsets from eight donors. All eight donors whose samples were sequenced were randomly selected healthy volunteers, three of them men and five women. Among the eight sequenced donors, seven were HCMV-seropositive and one was HCMV-seronegative. Libraries were sequenced as 2 x 150 bp reads on Illumina HiSeq 2000/2500, MiSeq or NextSeq. General study outcomes and caveats: In six donors, the dominant CD3+CD56+NKG2C+ clonotypes ranked among the top 10 CD8+ clonotypes, making up roughly 1.0-7.0% of CD8+ T cells. Whether the expanded NKG2C-expressing T cell clones were specific for HCMV antigens was left unclear. Those dominant clonotypes were again the most abundant among CD3+CD56-NKG2C+ cells in a handful of donors, at about 25-65%.

To determine HCMV serostatus, a commercial ELISA kit was used to detect HCMV-specific IgG in serum. Peripheral blood mononuclear cells were isolated from blood by Ficoll density gradient centrifugation. The germline V gene encodes CDR1 SGHDT and CDR2 YYEEEE. The CDR3 covers 14 residues, taking in both the cysteine and the phenylalanine. The record lacks a DNA sequence. TCRdb lists the instrument as Illumina HiSeq 2000. TCR beta cDNA libraries were made by 5'RACE template switching that added a universal primer site and unique molecular identifiers. cDNA synthesis was primed from the TCR beta constant segment, followed by two successive PCR amplification steps. The study's processing was this. MIGEC handled demultiplexing of the reads and grouping by UMI, while MiTCR was used to assemble and quantify clonotypes. To exclude erroneous sequences, only TCR cDNA sequences supported by at least two reads were retained. The tcR package was used for downstream repertoire analysis, and clonotypes were matched between fractions using CDR3 nucleotide sequence together with V segment. VDJmatch was used to annotate antigen specificity against VDJdb, with one amino acid substitution allowed in CDR3. Following TCRdb reprocessing, every CDR3 protein sequence forms one entry, and DNA is not provided. TCRdb's processing, not the study's, gives the V and J calls here. The table for this sample records roughly 390,000 distinct CDR3 sequences. Jointly, the top ten make up about 10% of the sample.

A remark on this clonotype: There is no known antigen for this receptor.

The V and J genes are TRBV5-6 and TRBJ2-5; absent DNA, TCRdb's TRBD1 call cannot be checked. Source material: blood T cells: a sorted CD56 or NKG2C T cell subset, CD4+ or CD8+ T cells, or bulk PBMC T cells (not recorded which). The TCR was taken from a woman between 50 and 59 years old in good health. Donor details come from another sample of the same person, matched by shared clones. The CDR3 region reads CASSTRQGGGTQYF.